This TCR beta chain is drawn from a study of breast tumors, draining lymph nodes, adjacent tissues. Breast cancer patients provided tissue from their axillary draining lymph nodes. TCRdb re-called the multiplex PCR reads with MiXCR, one entry per CDR3 protein. The repertoire holds 100,000 or so distinct CDR3 sequences, around 20% seen once, with 1% to 1.5% in the top ten. Comment on this clonotype: Its antigen is not known. A much larger clone lies one base from this, so it may be a read error.

Points from the study as a whole: Tumors had less TCR diversity than lymph nodes, more than nontumor tissue. Compared with basal-like, luminal-like tumors shared significantly more repertoire with nontumor tissue.

This CDR3 has 14 amino acids. This sequence was found in a female donor with breast cancer. Some clones in this sample may be carry-over from other donors' samples. The sample was axillary lymph node tissue. This rearrangement joins TRBV12-3 or TRBV12-4 to TRBJ1-5; tentative D call: TRBD1 (5 bases). The CDR3 spells CAGSRQNSNQPQHF. The CDR3 coding sequence is TGTGCCGGCAGTCGACAGAATAGCAATCAGCCCCAGCATTTT.